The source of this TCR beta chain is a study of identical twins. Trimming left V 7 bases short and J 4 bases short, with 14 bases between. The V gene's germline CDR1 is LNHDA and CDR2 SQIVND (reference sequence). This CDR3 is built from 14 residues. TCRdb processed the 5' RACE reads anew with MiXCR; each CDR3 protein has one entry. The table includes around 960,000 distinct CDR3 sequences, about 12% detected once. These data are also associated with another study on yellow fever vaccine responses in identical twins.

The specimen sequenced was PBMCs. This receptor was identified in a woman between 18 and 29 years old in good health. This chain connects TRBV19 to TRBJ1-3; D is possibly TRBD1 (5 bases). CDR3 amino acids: CASTSRGGGNTIYF. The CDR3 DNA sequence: TGTGCCAGTACCTCTCGGGGGGGAGGAAACACCATATATTTT.